The 3 T cell receptor beta chains given below trace back to one sample, sequenced in a study of CD8+ T cells in alopecia areata. RNA was extracted and reverse transcribed into cDNA as the sequencing template. The table came from immunoSEQ multiplex PCR; TCRdb's copy has only in-frame clones and leaves some out. The table lists 110,000 or so clones, 56% of them singletons. Documented treatment: oral pan-JAK inhibitor, 5-10 mg twice daily. The specimen was CD4+ T cells sorted from blood, collected at week 24, from a patient treated with tofacitinib. These receptors were collected from a human donor with alopecia areata.

This clone has just a few counts. This rearrangement joins TRBV29-1 to TRBJ1-5, with 9 bases lining up with TRBD1. The trim removed 6 bases at V and 2 bases at J, leaving 2 bases unmatched. This CDR3 contains 13 residues. Per the germline V gene, CDR1 is SQVTM and CDR2 is ANQGSEA. CDR3 in DNA: TGCAGCGTCCGACAGGGGGGCAATCAGCCCCAGCATTTT. It is translated as CSVRQGGNQPQHF.

This chain links TRBV10-3 with TRBJ2-7; D is unclear. V was trimmed by 4 bases and J by 7 bases, leaving 14 bases between them. CDR1 is ENHRY, CDR2 SYGVKD, per germline. This CDR3 has 13 amino acids. The CDR3 DNA reads TGTGCCATCAGTGGCTCTGGAGCCCTGGAGCAGTACTTC. Translation: CAISGSGALEQYF.

J is TRBJ2-7 and V is TRBV5-4; D is undetermined. CDR1 SGHNT and CDR2 YYREEE come from the germline V gene (reference sequence). This CDR3 is 12 amino acids long. V was pared by 1 base and J by 7 bases, with 9 bases between. Here the CDR3 reads CASSLMVGEQYF. Here the CDR3 DNA reads TGTGCCAGCAGCTTGATGGTTGGTGAGCAGTACTTC. Together with reference TRBV5-4 and TRBJ2-7, the CDR3 gives the full variable domain: ETGVTQSPTHLIKTRGQQVTLRCSSQSGHNTVSWYQQALGQGPQFIFQYYREEENGRGNFPPRFSGLQFPNYSSELNVNALELDDSALYLCASSLMVGEQYFGPGTRLTVT.